These 27 T cell receptor beta chains came from one sample sequenced in a study of OX40 agonist ivuxolimab in advanced cancers. The library was produced with the immunoSEQ multiplex PCR assay. TCRdb limited this immuneACCESS table to in-frame rearrangements with V and J called. A share of clones is missing; checked studies link under half to unresolved V genes, and the rest is unexplained. The sample records some 100,000 clones, 90% of which are singletons. The ten largest clones take up 0.25% to 0.35% of the sample. The specimen comprised CD4+ or CD8+ T cells sorted from blood, sampled in a trial of the OX40 agonist ivuxolimab. The source is an adult with an advanced solid tumor such as melanoma, head and neck, liver or kidney cancer.

The chain links TRBV5-1 to TRBJ2-3; 7 nucleotides align to TRBD2. Trimming removed 3 bases from V and 1 base from J; junction bases left unmatched: 8. Germline CDR1 SGHRS, CDR2 YFSETQ. The CDR3 contains 16 residues. The CDR3 DNA reads TGCGCCAGCAGCTCCTGGGGGGGGGATGGCACAGATACGCAGTATTTT. Protein: CASSSWGGDGTDTQYF. Filled out from reference TRBV5-1 and TRBJ2-3, the complete variable domain reads KAGVTQTPRYLIKTRGQQVTLSCSPISGHRSVSWYQQTPGQGLQFLFEYFSETQRNKGNFPGRFSGRQFSNSRSEMNVSTLELGDSALYLCASSSWGGDGTDTQYFGPGTRLTVL.

V gene TRBV27 combines with J gene TRBJ2-7; D assignment may be TRBD1 or TRBD2 (7 bases each). The V end lost 6 bases, the J end lost 3 bases, and 21 bases lay between the germline ends. The CDR3 consists of 16 residues. The germline V gene encodes CDR1 MNHEY and CDR2 SMNVEV (reference sequence). Here the CDR3 reads CASSQGGVAGSYEQYF. Written as DNA, the CDR3 is TGTGCCAGCAGCCAGGGGGGTGTAGCGGGTAGCTACGAGCAGTACTTC.

This clone is a singleton in its sample. This sequence joins TRBV7-7 and TRBJ2-1, with 9 nucleotides matching TRBD2. Germline V lookup: CDR1 SSHAT, CDR2 FNYEAQ (reference sequence). This CDR3 has 15 residues. The J segment lost 3 bases and the V segment lost 5 bases, leaving 5 bases of the junction unmatched. CDR3 loop: CASSAAGGGYNEQFF. CDR3 nucleotide sequence: TGTGCCAGCAGCGCAGCGGGAGGAGGCTACAATGAGCAGTTCTTC. Full variable domain (outside the CDR3, taken from reference TRBV7-7 and TRBJ2-1): GAGVSQSPRYKVTKRGQDVTLRCDPISSHATLYWYQQALGQGPEFLTYFNYEAQPDKSGLPSDRFSAERPEGSISTLTIQRTEQRDSAMYRCASSAAGGGYNEQFFGPGTRLTVL.

The chain recombines TRBV4-1 with TRBJ2-7; D assignment may be TRBD1 or TRBD2 (6 bases each). The germline gives CDR1 MGHRA, CDR2 YSYEKL. V lost 0 bases and J lost 3, with 15 bases in between. CDR3 length equals 16 residues. This chain's CDR3 is CASSQDPGAGYYEQYF. CDR3 DNA: TGCGCCAGCAGCCAAGATCCGGGGGCAGGCTACTACGAGCAGTACTTC.

The chain links TRBV30 to TRBJ2-7; 9 bases align to TRBD1. The CDR3 totals 14 residues. The V and J ends lost 7 bases and 0 bases, in that order; junction bases with no gene match: 7. Germline V CDR1 and CDR2: GTSNPN, SVGIG (reference sequence). In nucleotides, the CDR3 is TGTGCCTCAACAGGGGGCCGCGTCTCCTACGAGCAGTACTTC. Amino acid sequence: CASTGGRVSYEQYF.

This chain joins TRBV6-1 and TRBJ2-2; possibly TRBD2 for D (5 bases). Looked up from germline, CDR1 is MNHNS and CDR2 is SASEGT. The CDR3 is 14 residues long. V gave up 4 bases and J gave up 4 bases, with 10 bases separating them. The CDR3 loop reads CASSGRRGTGELFF. The CDR3 bases are TGTGCCAGCAGTGGGAGACGGGGCACCGGGGAGCTGTTTTTT.

The J gene is TRBJ1-5, the V gene TRBV2, with D maybe TRBD1 (5 bases). Germline V gene lookup returns CDR1 SNHLY and CDR2 FYNNEI. The CDR3 covers 15 residues. Trimming took off 7 bases at V and 0 bases at J, with 13 bases between the two ends. The chain's CDR3 is CASTATEYSNQPQHF. The CDR3 nucleotides read TGTGCCAGCACGGCGACAGAATATAGCAATCAGCCCCAGCATTTT.

The chain joins TRBV6-1 to TRBJ2-1, with TRBD2 matching over 10 bases. Germline V lookup: CDR1 MNHNS, CDR2 SASEGT. This CDR3 has 13 residues. V lost 7 bases, J lost 9 bases, and 6 bases stayed unmatched. CDR3 amino acids: CASNSASGGEQFF. The CDR3 nucleotides are TGTGCCAGCAACTCGGCTAGCGGGGGTGAGCAGTTCTTC.

The chain carries TRBV4-3 and TRBJ2-2, with 11 positions matching TRBD2. The germline CDR1 and CDR2 sequences are LGHNA and YSLEER. V trimming: 8 bases; J trimming: 5 bases; junction bases outside the gene matches: 4. The CDR3 has 14 amino acids. CDR3 in DNA: TGCGCCAGCCGGCGGACTAGCGGGACCGGGGAGCTGTTTTTT. This sequence encodes CASRRTSGTGELFF.

This chain connects TRBV6-5 to TRBJ1-2; D is ambiguous. The V gene's germline CDR1 is MNHEY and CDR2 SVGAGI. This CDR3 spans 13 amino acids. Trimming shortened V by 7 bases and J by 8 bases, and 17 bases separated the two germline ends. In nucleotides, the CDR3 is TGTGCCAGCACCTCCCCTGGGAGGGTCGGCTACACCTTC. This sequence encodes CASTSPGRVGYTF.

This clone turned up a few times. The chain uses TRBV9 and TRBJ1-2; D may be TRBD1 (6 bases). The germline V and J ends were trimmed by 3 bases and 4 bases, with 13 bases remaining between them. Germline CDR1 SGDLS, CDR2 YYNGEE. The CDR3 consists of 14 residues. CDR3 residues: CASSAAGEGYGYTF. The CDR3 DNA reads as TGTGCCAGCAGCGCTGCAGGGGAGGGCTATGGCTACACCTTC. The full variable domain, completed using reference TRBV9 and TRBJ1-2, is DSGVTQTPKHLITATGQRVTLRCSPRSGDLSVYWYQQSLDQGLQFLIQYYNGEERAKGNILERFSAQQFPDLHSELNLSSLELGDSALYFCASSAAGEGYGYTFGSGTRLTVV.

The chain is built from TRBV6-6 and TRBJ1-3, with D perhaps TRBD1 (6 bases). Germline values: CDR1 MNHNY, CDR2 SVGAGI (reference sequence). V lost 7 bases and J lost 0, with 16 bases in between. There are 16 residues in the CDR3. CDR3 loop: CASISQGTRSGNTIYF. The CDR3 DNA reads TGTGCCAGCATCTCGCAGGGGACACGCTCTGGAAACACCATATATTTT.

This chain links TRBV7-9 with TRBJ1-4; no firm D call. Germline values: CDR1 SEHNR, CDR2 FQNEAQ (reference sequence). The CDR3 consists of 15 residues. Deletions cut 2 bases from V and 4 bases from J, with 11 bases between. DNA of the CDR3: TGTGCCAGCAGCTTATGGAGGGTGGATAATGAAAAACTGTTTTTT. Protein product: CASSLWRVDNEKLFF.

This chain links TRBV7-6 with TRBJ1-4; 9 bases line up with TRBD1. Germline assignment: CDR1 SGHVS and CDR2 FNYEAQ. The CDR3 has 16 amino acids. V shed 2 bases and J 4 bases; nucleotides not matched to a gene: 5. CDR3 in DNA: TGTGCCAGCAGCTTAACCGGGACAGGGCTTAATGAAAAACTGTTTTTT. Translation gives CASSLTGTGLNEKLFF.

This chain joins TRBV7-2 and TRBJ2-7; D not resolved. The CDR3 is made up of 13 amino acids. The germline gives CDR1 SGHTA, CDR2 FQGNSA. V dropped 1 base and J dropped 4 bases, with 8 bases sitting between them. The CDR3 region has the DNA TGTGCCAGCAGCTTAGGACGTCAGTACGAGCAGTACTTC. Amino acid sequence: CASSLGRQYEQYF. Filled out from reference TRBV7-2 and TRBJ2-7, the complete variable domain reads GAGVSQSPSNKVTEKGKDVELRCDPISGHTALYWYRQSLGQGLEFLIYFQGNSAPDKSGLPSDRFSAERTGGSVSTLTIQRTQQEDSAVYLCASSLGRQYEQYFGPGTRLTVT.

About this clone: This clone may be a read error of a much larger clone one base away. This chain links TRBV2 with TRBJ2-1; D call uncertain. Germline values: CDR1 SNHLY, CDR2 FYNNEI. CDR3 length: 13 residues. The CDR3 nucleotides are TGTACCAGCAGTGAACCTTTCCGCATTGAGCAGTTCTTC. Its protein is CTSSEPFRIEQFF.

This clone was seen just once. This chain links TRBV4-3 with TRBJ1-6; the match to TRBD1 covers 7 bases. This CDR3 comprises 16 residues. V lost 0 bases, J lost 6 bases, and 5 bases stayed unmatched. Germline loops: CDR1 LGHNA, CDR2 YSLEER. The CDR3 DNA sequence: TGCGCCAGCAGCCAAGACAGGGGGTTATCTAATTCACCCCTCCACTTT. It encodes CASSQDRGLSNSPLHF.

This chain uses TRBV14 with TRBJ2-1, with D hard to call. V was cut by 3 bases and J by 9 bases, with 12 bases left in between. From germline, CDR1 is SGHDN and CDR2 FVKESK. This CDR3 spans 13 amino acids. The CDR3 bases are TGTGCCAGCAGCCATCCCCTGGGCGTTGAGCAGTTCTTC. Its translation: CASSHPLGVEQFF. The entire variable domain, with the rest obtained from reference TRBV14 and TRBJ2-1, is as follows: EAGVTQFPSHSVIEKGQTVTLRCDPISGHDNLYWYRRVMGKEIKFLLHFVKESKQDESGMPNNRFLAERTGGTYSTLKVQPAELEDSGVYFCASSHPLGVEQFFGPGTRLTVL.

The rearrangement joins TRBV7-3 to TRBJ2-5, with TRBD1 matching over 7 bases. V was pared by 2 bases and J by 5 bases, with 11 bases of the junction left unmatched. Per the germline V gene, CDR1 is SGHTA and CDR2 is FQGTGA. The CDR3 extends over 16 amino acids. This CDR3 reads CASSLRRQGEGETQYF. The CDR3 DNA reads as TGTGCCAGCAGCTTACGTAGACAGGGAGAGGGGGAGACCCAGTACTTC.

This clone showed up just once. The chain couples TRBV7-6 to TRBJ2-2; 7 positions match TRBD2. The V segment lost 5 bases and the J segment 11 bases; nucleotides outside the gene matches: 17. The V gene's germline CDR1 is SGHVS and CDR2 FNYEAQ. The CDR3 is made up of 16 amino acids. DNA of the CDR3: TGTGCCAGCAGCCCCGTTAGCGGGTCGGTTATGTTAGAGCTGTTTTTT. Translated, it gives CASSPVSGSVMLELFF.

The chain recombines TRBV10-2 with TRBJ1-1, with D unclear. The CDR3 runs to 13 residues. Trimming left V 7 bases short and J 2 bases short, with 11 bases between. The V gene's germline CDR1 is WSHSY and CDR2 SAAADI. CDR3 amino acids: CASTKAGNTEAFF. CDR3 DNA: TGCGCCAGCACCAAGGCTGGAAACACTGAAGCTTTCTTT.

The V call is TRBV18, the J call TRBJ2-2; possibly TRBD1 for D (5 bases). With 5 bases removed from V and 5 bases from J, the gap between germline ends came to 12 bases. This CDR3 has 14 amino acids. Germline V lookup: CDR1 KGHSH, CDR2 LQKENI. Here the CDR3 reads CASSTDRPTGELFF. Written as DNA, the CDR3 is TGTGCCAGCTCAACCGACAGACCAACCGGGGAGCTGTTTTTT.

The V gene is TRBV7-9, the J gene TRBJ2-3; TRBD2 aligns across 13 bases. The CDR3 is 17 residues long. The V gene's germline CDR1 is SEHNR and CDR2 FQNEAQ (reference sequence). The V gene end was trimmed by 4 bases and the J gene end by 4 bases; junction bases not matched to a gene: 8. The CDR3: CASSYGLAGVRADTQYF. The CDR3 coding sequence is TGTGCCAGCAGCTACGGACTAGCGGGAGTGAGGGCAGATACGCAGTATTTT.

As to this clone: This same CDR3 is encoded by further DNA sequences in the sample. The rearrangement joins TRBV7-2 to TRBJ2-5; weak D call: TRBD1 (5 bases). The CDR3 length is 13 residues. Trimming took 1 base from V and 4 from J, leaving 7 bases between them. Germline V gives CDR1 SGHTA, CDR2 FQGNSA. The CDR3 coding sequence is TGTGCCAGCAGCTTAGGGCAGGGAGAGACCCAGTACTTC. Its translation is CASSLGQGETQYF.

The chain is built from TRBV29-1 and TRBJ2-3; possibly TRBD1 for D (6 bases). CDR3 length: 13 residues. The V gene lost 7 bases and the J gene lost 0 bases, with 11 bases spanning the gap. Per germline, CDR1 SQVTM and CDR2 ANQGSEA. The DNA of the CDR3 is TGCAGCGCGACAGGCCGCAGCACAGATACGCAGTATTTT. It encodes CSATGRSTDTQYF.

The DNA for the CDR3 is TGTGCCAGCAGCTTAGCTGAACTAAGCACAGATACGCAGTATTTT. It yields the protein CASSLAELSTDTQYF. This chain connects TRBV7-8 to TRBJ2-3; D call uncertain. Trimming took 0 bases from V and 0 from J, leaving 7 bases between them. The V gene's germline CDR1 is SGHVS and CDR2 FQNEAQ. This CDR3 contains 15 residues.

The J gene is TRBJ2-1, the V gene TRBV7-2; TRBD1 might be the D (6 bases). V lost 1 base to trimming and J lost 9 bases, with 16 bases between them. The CDR3 spans 15 residues. CDR1 SGHTA and CDR2 FQGNSA come from the germline V gene. The CDR3 bases are TGTGCCAGCAGCTTAGATTCCGGGACAAGTTCTGAGCAGTTCTTC. Protein product: CASSLDSGTSSEQFF.